What follows are 27 T cell receptor beta chains derived from one specimen sequenced in a study of tumor-infiltrating lymphocytes in primary liver carcinoma. Unsorted bulk tissue of about 19-31 mg yielded co-extracted RNA and DNA. A primer matching the constant region was used to make TCR beta cDNA from approximately 0.45 ug of total RNA. Modified slightly, ARM-PCR produced TCR beta libraries over three nested multiplex PCR rounds. TRBV1-TRBV30 forward primers paired with a C-beta reverse primer drove the first two PCR rounds, about 10 cycles each. TCRdb processed the multiplex PCR reads anew with MiXCR; each CDR3 protein has one entry. The sample lists 150,000 to 200,000 distinct CDR3 sequences; 85% were seen once. The material sequenced was tumor tissue from primary liver carcinoma. The origin of the receptors is a man between 35 and 55 years old with primary liver carcinoma and hepatitis B virus infection.

The chain has TRBV12-3 or TRBV12-4 and TRBJ2-2; 8 nucleotides agree with TRBD2. This CDR3 region has 18 residues. J gave up 0 bases and V 6 bases, and 12 bases lay outside the gene matches. Written as DNA, the CDR3 is TGTGCCAGCAGCATCCACGCGGGGGGCTTAGCGAACACCGGGGAGCTGTTTTTT. It specifies CASSIHAGGLANTGELFF.

This clonotype appeared a few times. The rearrangement joins TRBV7-3 to TRBJ2-1; no definite D call. Germline-derived CDR1 and CDR2 are SGHTA and FQGTGA. The V gene lost 2 bases and the J gene lost 7 bases, with 12 bases spanning the gap. This CDR3 comprises 14 residues. The CDR3 loop reads CASSLPGIVNEQFF. CDR3 sequence (DNA): TGTGCCAGCAGCTTACCGGGTATCGTAAATGAGCAGTTCTTC.

With respect to this clonotype: Lacking the conserved final phenylalanine or tryptophan, this CDR3 likely reflects a read error. This chain joins TRBV5-1 and TRBJ2-1; 7 bases fit TRBD2. The CDR3 has 18 amino acids. Germline CDR1 reads SGHRS; CDR2 reads YFSETQ. Losses at the gene ends were 4 bases for V and 7 bases for J; bases not matched to a gene: 20. The CDR3, as DNA: TGCGCCAGCAGCCCTTTAGGGACTAATTTACGGCAGAGGAATGAGCAGTTCTCC. As protein: CASSPLGTNLRQRNEQFS.

Details on this clonotype: As the CDR3 is not closed by the conserved phenylalanine or tryptophan, this likely results from a read error. The limits of the CDR3 on the DNA are not certain, so only TCRdb's listed CDR3 is given. V gene TRBV29-1 combines with J gene TRBJ2-5; TRBD2, the table's D call, lacks a check against the DNA. The CDR3 totals 17 residues, both ends included. Germline V lookup: CDR1 SQVTM, CDR2 ANQGSEA. The CDR3 is CSVVLAGGRFSQETQYL.

Concerning this clonotype: The conserved phenylalanine or tryptophan is not found at the CDR3 terminus, so this likely reflects a read error. The V call is TRBV28, the J call TRBJ2-4; no clear D gene. Germline V gene sequence: CDR1 MDHEN, CDR2 SYDVKM. The CDR3 length is 15 residues. The V gene lost 6 bases and the J gene lost 9 bases, with 21 bases spanning the gap. CDR3 loop: CASSPPGLAGIIQYL. CDR3 nucleotide sequence: TGTGCCAGCAGCCCTCCCGGGTTGGCCGGAATCATTCAGTACCTC.

Details on this clonotype: The junction and the germline gene differ at one end; a read error may be behind it. The rearrangement uses TRBV10-3 and TRBJ2-5; a possible D gene is TRBD2 (6 bases). The CDR3 is 13 residues long. Germline CDR1 ENHRY, CDR2 SYGVKD. CDR3: CATLGLPQETQQF. CDR3 DNA sequence: TGTGCCACCTTGGGACTCCCCCAAGAGACCCAGCAATTC.

As concerns this clonotype: One end of the junction is discordant with germline, which a read error may explain. V is TRBV29-1 and J is TRBJ1-2; D may be TRBD1 (5 bases). The CDR3 has 14 residues. Per germline, CDR1 SQVTM and CDR2 ANQGSEA. CDR3 region: CSVKFGHSIYGYTF. The CDR3 DNA reads as TGTAGCGTCAAGTTTGGACATTCAATCTATGGCTACACCTTC.

Turning to this clonotype: This CDR3 is missing its conserved last phenylalanine or tryptophan, likely due to a read error. The chain carries TRBV29-1 and TRBJ2-3; the D gene is possibly TRBD2 (6 bases). The germline V and J ends were trimmed by 7 bases and 1 base, with 12 bases remaining between them. CDR3 length: 13 residues. Looked up from germline, CDR1 is SQVTM and CDR2 is ANQGSEA. CDR3 in amino acids: CSAQWGGTDTQYS. CDR3 sequence (DNA): TGCAGCGCCCAGTGGGGGGGCACAGATACGCAGTATTCT.

To note about this clonotype: The junction shows a germline mismatch at one end, possibly a read error. The chain couples TRBV28 to TRBJ2-7; TRBD2 matches at 7 bases. The CDR3 is 13 residues long. Germline CDR1 and CDR2: MDHEN and SYDVKM. The CDR3 DNA follows: TGTGACAGCAGCGGGGACCGGGCCTACGAGCAGTACTTC. It codes for CDSSGDRAYEQYF. The complete variable domain, with remaining parts taken from reference TRBV28 and TRBJ2-7, reads DVKVTQSSRYLVKRTGEKVFLECVQDMDHENMFWYRQDPGLGLRLIYFSYDVKMKEKGDIPEGYSVSREKKERFSLILESASTNQTSMYLCDSSGDRAYEQYFGPGTRLTVT.

This clonotype has only a few counts. Sequence at one end of the junction differs from germline and may be a read error. This chain connects TRBV29-1 to TRBJ1-1; perhaps TRBD1 as D (5 bases). Germline V CDR1 and CDR2: SQVTM, ANQGSEA. This CDR3 has 15 amino acids. CDR3 residues: CSVRAGWGKNTEAFF. DNA for the CDR3: TGTAGCGTTCGGGCAGGGTGGGGAAAGAATACTGAAGCTTTCTTT.

About this clonotype itself: At one boundary the junction diverges from the germline segment, which might be a read error. The chain carries TRBV5-1 and TRBJ2-7; possibly TRBD1 for D (7 bases). The CDR3 has 15 amino acids. Per the germline V gene, CDR1 is SGHRS and CDR2 is YFSETQ. The DNA of the CDR3 is TGCGCCAGCAGCACATCCGGGGGACAGTCCTACGAACAGTACTTC. It codes for CASSTSGGQSYEQYF.

The chain employs TRBV6-2 or TRBV6-3 and TRBJ1-1; TRBD1 might be the D (5 bases). V lost 7 bases to trimming and J lost 3 bases, with 12 bases between them. This CDR3 is built from 13 residues. CDR1 MNHEY and CDR2 SVGEGT come from the germline V gene. The CDR3 DNA follows: TGTGCCAGCAATCGACAGCGTTACACTGAAGCTTTCTTT. Translated, it gives CASNRQRYTEAFF.

With respect to this clonotype: A read error may produce the germline difference seen at one junction end. The chain carries TRBV5-5 and TRBJ2-4; TRBD1 matches 7 bases. The CDR3 loop spans 15 amino acids. Germline V lookup: CDR1 SGHKS, CDR2 YYEKEE (reference sequence). CDR3 DNA sequence: TGTGCCAGCTCATCAGGGGGTTTAGCCAAAACCATTCAATACTTC. This gives the protein CASSSGGLAKTIQYF.

As for this clonotype: This likely comes from a read error, as the CDR3 has no conserved phenylalanine or tryptophan at its end. CDR3 sequence: CAWSVGTESTGELFC. CDR3 bases: TGTGCTTGGAGTGTGGGGACAGAGAGCACCGGGGAGCTGTTTTGT. The rearrangement joins TRBV30 to TRBJ2-2; 7 bases are shared with TRBD1. Germline loops: CDR1 GTSNPN, CDR2 SVGIG (reference sequence). The length of the CDR3 is 15 residues.

In regard to this clonotype: Germline is not matched at one junction end, which may reflect a read error. The chain has TRBV7-6 and TRBJ2-2, with D unclear. This CDR3 comprises 14 residues. Germline values: CDR1 SGHVS, CDR2 FNYEAQ. The CDR3 bases are TGTGCCAACAGCTCCGTTGGTGGTTCCGGGGAGCTGTTTTTT. It yields the protein CANSSVGGSGELFF.

This rearrangement joins TRBV12-3 or TRBV12-4 to TRBJ1-5; no firm D call. V gave up 4 bases and J gave up 4 bases, with 11 bases separating them. The CDR3 runs 14 residues. CDR3 bases: TGTGCCAGCAGTTCAGTACCAGATAATCAGCCCCAGCATTTT. Translated, it gives CASSSVPDNQPQHF.

As to this clonotype: As the CDR3 is not closed by the conserved phenylalanine or tryptophan, this likely results from a read error. The limits of the CDR3 on the DNA are not certain, so only TCRdb's listed CDR3 is given. The genes are TRBV28 and TRBJ2-1; TRBD2 is the table's D call and was not checked against the DNA. The CDR3 numbers 15 amino acids, ends counted. Germline loops: CDR1 MDHEN, CDR2 SYDVKM. This chain's CDR3 is CASRNSGSSYNEQLS.

As regards this clonotype: At one end the junction does not follow the germline gene, possibly because of a read error. This chain links TRBV5-1 with TRBJ1-5, with D maybe TRBD1 (5 bases). The CDR3 has 16 residues. Germline-derived CDR1 and CDR2 are SGHRS and YFSETQ. For the CDR3, the DNA is TGCGCCAGCAGCTGGGGGGAACAGGCGGTAAATCAGCCCCAACATTTT. Its protein is CASSWGEQAVNQPQHF.

In the case of this clonotype: The CDR3 does not close with the conserved phenylalanine or tryptophan, likely indicating a read error. The chain uses TRBV12-3 or TRBV12-4 and TRBJ1-1, with D possibly TRBD1 on 5 matching bases. The CDR3 spans 14 residues. The CDR3 spells CSSSLGLMNTEAFL. The CDR3 bases are TGTTCCAGCAGTTTGGGGCTGATGAACACTGAAGCTTTCCTT.

Of note for this clonotype: The final CDR3 position lacks the conserved phenylalanine or tryptophan, pointing to a likely read error. This chain connects TRBV5-1 to TRBJ2-2; a possible D gene is TRBD1 (5 bases). Per germline, CDR1 SGHRS and CDR2 YFSETQ. There are 16 residues in the CDR3. DNA for the CDR3: TGCGTCAGCAGCTTACATCGCAGGACAAACACCGGGGAGCTGTTTGTT. As protein: CVSSLHRRTNTGELFV.

This chain links TRBV29-1 with TRBJ2-7; D unresolved. The germline gives CDR1 SQVTM, CDR2 ANQGSEA. This CDR3 spans 13 amino acids. V was cut by 6 bases and J by 7 bases, with 19 bases left in between. The CDR3 bases are TGCAGCGTCCTTGCGCCAGCTAATCCTGAGCAGTACTTC. Translating it yields CSVLAPANPEQYF.

Comment on this clonotype: It is likely a read error, because the conserved phenylalanine at the end of the CDR3 is missing. The CDR3 nucleotides read TGCAGCGTTGAAGATCGGGGGACAGAGAACACTAAAGCTTTCTCT. This translates into CSVEDRGTENTKAFS. The rearrangement uses TRBV29-1 and TRBJ1-1, with 7 bases fitting TRBD1. The germline gives CDR1 SQVTM, CDR2 ANQGSEA. The CDR3 sequence is 15 residues long.

The rearrangement uses TRBV11-3 and TRBJ2-7, with a tentative D call TRBD1 (6 bases). Looked up from germline, CDR1 is SGHNT and CDR2 is YENEEA. The CDR3 extends over 13 amino acids. V was clipped by 7 bases and J by 1 base, with 11 bases between them. CDR3 in amino acids: CASNMGHSYEQYF. CDR3 sequence (DNA): TGTGCCAGCAACATGGGACATTCCTACGAGCAGTACTTC.

This clonotype showed up just a few times. The chain uses TRBV24-1 and TRBJ2-5, with D possibly matching TRBD2 (5 bases). The CDR3 length is 13 residues. The germline CDR1 and CDR2 sequences are KGHDR and SFDVKD. V lost 8 bases and J 4 bases, leaving 13 bases between the germline ends. The CDR3 loop reads CATNEDAGETQYF. CDR3 nucleotide sequence: TGTGCCACCAATGAGGATGCGGGAGAGACCCAGTACTTC.

The rearrangement joins TRBV12-3 or TRBV12-4 to TRBJ2-7; D may be TRBD2 (6 bases). This CDR3 spans 15 amino acids. V was trimmed by 6 bases and J by 3 bases, leaving 18 bases between them. The CDR3 protein is CASSPGLSEYYEQYF. CDR3 sequence (DNA): TGTGCCAGCAGCCCCGGACTATCGGAGTACTACGAGCAGTACTTC.

The V and J genes are TRBV6-2 or TRBV6-3 and TRBJ2-7, with D maybe TRBD1 (6 bases). Between the trimmed V and J ends, which lost 6 bases and 5 bases, there was a span of 17 bases. CDR3 length equals 14 residues. Germline V gene data show CDR1 as MNHEY and CDR2 as SVGEGT. The CDR3 loop reads CASRLRYRDHEQYF. Here the CDR3 DNA reads TGTGCCAGCAGACTCCGGTACAGGGACCACGAGCAGTACTTC.

To note about this clonotype: The conserved final phenylalanine or tryptophan is absent from the CDR3, which likely points to a read error. CDR3 DNA sequence: TGTAGCGTAGGTCCAGGGTGGGGGATGAGGACTGAAGCTTTCATT. This sequence encodes CSVGPGWGMRTEAFI. V is TRBV29-1 and J is TRBJ1-1; tentative D call: TRBD1 (5 bases). Germline CDR1 reads SQVTM; CDR2 reads ANQGSEA. This CDR3 has 15 amino acids.